This T cell receptor (beta chain) was profiled in a study of shared clonotypes between healthy human individuals. Deletions cut 6 bases from V and 4 bases from J, with 13 bases between. There are 14 residues in the CDR3. The V gene's germline CDR1 is MDHEN and CDR2 SYDVKM. The table came from immunoSEQ multiplex PCR; TCRdb's copy has only in-frame clones and leaves some out. There are 450,000 or so clones in the sample; around 77% occur only once, and 12% lies in the top ten. The specimen sequenced was PBMCs. The V and J genes are TRBV28 and TRBJ2-1, with a possible D match to TRBD2 (6 bases). The receptor comes from a woman between 40 and 55 years old in good health. Some clones in this sample may be carry-over from other donors' samples. The CDR3 reads CASSGGLIYNEQFF. CDR3 DNA: TGTGCCAGCAGCGGCGGACTAATATACAATGAGCAGTTCTTC.